This T cell receptor beta chain was profiled in a study of graft-versus-host responses after intestinal transplantation. Overall study findings and caveats: Allografts from individuals with graft-donor T cell macrochimerism displayed high graft-versus-host to host-versus-graft clonal ratios.

As concerns this clone: Its antigen is undetermined.

V was clipped by 2 bases and J by 7 bases, with 11 bases between them. The CDR3 runs to 14 residues. The germline V gene encodes CDR1 MNHEY and CDR2 SMNVEV (reference sequence). TCRdb's copy holds only in-frame clones and misses some; the assay was immunoSEQ multiplex PCR. The repertoire holds fewer than 120,000 clones, with around 95% as singletons. Here the sequenced sample was unstimulated CD8+ T cells sorted from spleen or lymph node cells, taken before intestinal transplant. This sequence was found in a human donor who received an intestinal transplant. The gene calls are TRBV27 and TRBJ2-2; D is possibly TRBD2 (5 bases). CDR3 DNA sequence: TGTGCCAGCAGTTTAGCGAACAGCGGCGGGGAGCTGTTTTTT. Amino acid sequence: CASSLANSGGELFF.